This entry features one TCR beta chain sequence. The target antigen is unknown. The record originates from a study of a mutant IDH1 vaccine in newly diagnosed glioma. Turning to the study itself: The patients received vaccinations eight times, in weeks 1, 3, 5, 7, 11, 15, 19 and 23. Vaccines were begun 4-6 weeks after radiotherapy alone, or with temozolomide cycles. Study-wide results and caveats: It seemed that pseudoprogression was not linked to changes in the top peripheral T cell clonotypes.

The CDR3 covers 16 residues. The method was immunoSEQ multiplex PCR; TCRdb's version includes in-frame clones alone and lacks a portion of them. The sample has about 72,000 clones, around 82% seen once; the top ten hold roughly 14%. As to time point: week 23, last vaccination. Vaccination used 300 ug of mutant IDH1 20-mer peptide per dose, with topical imiquimod. V gene TRBV21-1 combines with J gene TRBJ2-7; the DNA was not compared with TRBD1, the D call given in the table. TRBV21-1 is given as a pseudogene. The clonotype originates from a young man with glioma. This specimen consisted of PBMCs, obtained from a glioma patient whose treatment included an IDH1 peptide vaccine. Here the CDR3 DNA reads TGTGCCAGCAGCAATTCCCCCGGGACAGGGGACGACGAGCAGTACTTC. It encodes CASSNSPGTGDDEQYF.